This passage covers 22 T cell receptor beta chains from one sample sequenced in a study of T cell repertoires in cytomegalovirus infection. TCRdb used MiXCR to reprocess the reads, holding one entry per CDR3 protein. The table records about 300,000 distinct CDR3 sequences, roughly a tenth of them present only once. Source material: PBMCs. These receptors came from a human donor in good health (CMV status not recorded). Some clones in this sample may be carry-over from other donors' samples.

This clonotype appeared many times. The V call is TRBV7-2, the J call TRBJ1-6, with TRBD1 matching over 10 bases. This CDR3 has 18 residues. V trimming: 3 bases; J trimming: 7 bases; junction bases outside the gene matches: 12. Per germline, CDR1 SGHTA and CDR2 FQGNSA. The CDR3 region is CASSFPPGQGPYNSPLHF. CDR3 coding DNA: TGTGCCAGCAGCTTCCCCCCGGGACAGGGGCCTTACAATTCACCCCTCCACTTT.

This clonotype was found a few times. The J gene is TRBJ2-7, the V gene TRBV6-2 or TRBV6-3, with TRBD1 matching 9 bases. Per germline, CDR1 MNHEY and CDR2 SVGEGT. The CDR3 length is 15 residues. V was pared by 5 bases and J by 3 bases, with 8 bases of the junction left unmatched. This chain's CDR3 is CASSETGQGDYEQYV. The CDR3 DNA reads TGTGCCAGCAGTGAGACGGGACAGGGAGACTACGAGCAGTACGTC.

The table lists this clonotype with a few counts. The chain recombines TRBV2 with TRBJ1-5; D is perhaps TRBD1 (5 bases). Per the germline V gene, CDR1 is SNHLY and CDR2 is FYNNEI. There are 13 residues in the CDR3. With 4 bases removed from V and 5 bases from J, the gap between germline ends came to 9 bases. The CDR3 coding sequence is TGTGCCAGCAGTGGCTTAGGGGATCAGCCCCAGCATTTT. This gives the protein CASSGLGDQPQHF.

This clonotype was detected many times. The CDR3 DNA reads TGTGCCAGCAGTTTATCGGGGACAGGGAGTACCCAAGAGACCCAGTACTTC. Protein product: CASSLSGTGSTQETQYF. This chain joins TRBV12-3 or TRBV12-4 and TRBJ2-5; 9 positions agree with TRBD1. The CDR3 contains 17 residues. V trimming: 2 bases; J trimming: 1 base; junction bases outside the gene matches: 8.

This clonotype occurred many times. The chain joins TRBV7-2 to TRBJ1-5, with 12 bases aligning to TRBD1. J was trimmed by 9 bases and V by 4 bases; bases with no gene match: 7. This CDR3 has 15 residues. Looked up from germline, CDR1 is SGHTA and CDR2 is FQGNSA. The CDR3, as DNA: TGTGCCAGCAGCTCGGGACAGGGGGCGCAGGGGCCCCAGCATTTT. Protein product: CASSSGQGAQGPQHF. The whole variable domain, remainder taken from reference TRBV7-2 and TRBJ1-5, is GAGVSQSPSNKVTEKGKDVELRCDPISGHTALYWYRQSLGQGLEFLIYFQGNSAPDKSGLPSDRFSAERTGGSVSTLTIQRTQQEDSAVYLCASSSGQGAQGPQHFGDGTRLSIL.

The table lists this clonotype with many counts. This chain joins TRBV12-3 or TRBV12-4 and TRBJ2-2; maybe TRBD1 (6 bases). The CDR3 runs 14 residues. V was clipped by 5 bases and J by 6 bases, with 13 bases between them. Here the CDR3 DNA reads TGTGCCAGCAGTCCCCAGGGGTCCCCCGGGGAGCTGTTTTTT. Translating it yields CASSPQGSPGELFF.

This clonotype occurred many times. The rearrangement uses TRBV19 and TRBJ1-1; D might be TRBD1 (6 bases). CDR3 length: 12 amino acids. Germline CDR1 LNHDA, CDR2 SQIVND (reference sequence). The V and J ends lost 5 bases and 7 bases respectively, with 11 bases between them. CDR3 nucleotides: TGTGCCAGTAGTGGGGGGGGGCTTGAAGCTTTCTTT. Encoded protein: CASSGGGLEAFF.

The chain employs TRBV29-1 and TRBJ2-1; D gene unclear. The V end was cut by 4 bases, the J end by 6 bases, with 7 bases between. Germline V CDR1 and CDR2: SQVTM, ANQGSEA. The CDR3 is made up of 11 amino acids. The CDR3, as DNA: TGCAGCGTTGTTCGCCTCAATGAGCAGTTCTTC. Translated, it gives CSVVRLNEQFF.

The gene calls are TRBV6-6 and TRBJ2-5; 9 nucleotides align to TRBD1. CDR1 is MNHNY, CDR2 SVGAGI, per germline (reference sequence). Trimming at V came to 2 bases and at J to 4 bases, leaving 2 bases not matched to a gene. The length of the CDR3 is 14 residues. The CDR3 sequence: CASSYTGGIETQYF. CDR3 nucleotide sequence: TGTGCCAGCAGTTACACAGGGGGCATAGAGACCCAGTACTTC.

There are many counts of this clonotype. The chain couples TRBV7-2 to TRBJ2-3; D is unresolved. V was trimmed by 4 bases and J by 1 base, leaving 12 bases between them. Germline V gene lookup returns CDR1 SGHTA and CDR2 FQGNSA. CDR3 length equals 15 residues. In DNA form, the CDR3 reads TGTGCCAGCAGCTCCAGGATAGAGCGCACAGATACGCAGTATTTT. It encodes CASSSRIERTDTQYF.

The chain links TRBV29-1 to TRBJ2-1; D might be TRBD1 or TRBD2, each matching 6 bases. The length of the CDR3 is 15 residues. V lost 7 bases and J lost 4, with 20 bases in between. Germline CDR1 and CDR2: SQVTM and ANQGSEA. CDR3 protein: CSGIVGAGQYNEQFF. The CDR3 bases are TGCAGCGGAATTGTGGGGGCGGGACAATACAATGAGCAGTTCTTC.

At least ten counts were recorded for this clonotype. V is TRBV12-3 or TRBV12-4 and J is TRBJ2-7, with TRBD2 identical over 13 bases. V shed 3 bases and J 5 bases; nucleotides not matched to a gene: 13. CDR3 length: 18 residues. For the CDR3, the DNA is TGTGCCAGCAGTTTTTGGACTAGCGGGGGACACCCCCCGGACGAGCAGTACGTC. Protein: CASSFWTSGGHPPDEQYV.

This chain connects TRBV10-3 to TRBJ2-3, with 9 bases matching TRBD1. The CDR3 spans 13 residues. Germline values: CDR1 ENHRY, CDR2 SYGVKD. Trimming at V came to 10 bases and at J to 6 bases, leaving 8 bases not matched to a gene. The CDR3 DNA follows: TGTGCCACCGGGGACAGGGACTCCGATACGCAGTATTTT. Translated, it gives CATGDRDSDTQYF.

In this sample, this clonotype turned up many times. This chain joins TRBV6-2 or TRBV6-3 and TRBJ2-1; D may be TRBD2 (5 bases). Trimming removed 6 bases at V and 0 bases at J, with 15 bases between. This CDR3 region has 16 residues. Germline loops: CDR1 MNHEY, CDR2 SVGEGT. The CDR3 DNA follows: TGTGCCAGCAGGAGCCTAGCCCCTATCTCCTACAATGAGCAGTTCTTC. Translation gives CASRSLAPISYNEQFF.

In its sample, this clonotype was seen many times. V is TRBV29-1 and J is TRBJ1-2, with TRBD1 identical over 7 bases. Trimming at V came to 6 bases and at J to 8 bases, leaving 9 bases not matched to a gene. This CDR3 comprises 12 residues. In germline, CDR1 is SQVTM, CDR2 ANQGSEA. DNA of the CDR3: TGCAGCGTCGAGGACAGGCGTGACGGCTACACCTTC. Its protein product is CSVEDRRDGYTF.

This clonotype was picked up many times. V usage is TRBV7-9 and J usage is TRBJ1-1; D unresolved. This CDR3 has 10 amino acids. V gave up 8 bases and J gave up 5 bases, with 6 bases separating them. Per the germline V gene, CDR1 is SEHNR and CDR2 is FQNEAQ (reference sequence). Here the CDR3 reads CASLITEAFF. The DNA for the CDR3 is TGTGCCAGCCTGATTACTGAAGCTTTCTTT.

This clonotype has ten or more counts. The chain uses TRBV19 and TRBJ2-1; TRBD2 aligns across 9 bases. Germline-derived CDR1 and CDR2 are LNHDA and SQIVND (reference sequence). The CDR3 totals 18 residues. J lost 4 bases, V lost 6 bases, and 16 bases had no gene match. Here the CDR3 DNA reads TGTGCCAGTAGCTCGGGGGGAAGTAGCGGGGGACCATACAATGAGCAGTTCTTC. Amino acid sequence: CASSSGGSSGGPYNEQFF.

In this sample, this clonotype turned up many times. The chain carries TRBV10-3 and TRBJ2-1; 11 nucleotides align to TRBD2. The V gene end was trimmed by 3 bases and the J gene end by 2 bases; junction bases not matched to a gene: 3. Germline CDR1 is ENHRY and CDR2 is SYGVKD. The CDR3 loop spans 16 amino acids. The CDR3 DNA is TGTGCCATCAGTGACCTTAGCGGGGGGGCCTACAATGAGCAGTTCTTC. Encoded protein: CAISDLSGGAYNEQFF.

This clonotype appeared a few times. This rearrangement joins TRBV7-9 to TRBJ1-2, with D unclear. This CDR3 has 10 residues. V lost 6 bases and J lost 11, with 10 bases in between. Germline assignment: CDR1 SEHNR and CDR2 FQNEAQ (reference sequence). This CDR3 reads CASSPSRYTF. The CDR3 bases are TGTGCCAGCAGTCCTTCTAGGTACACCTTC.

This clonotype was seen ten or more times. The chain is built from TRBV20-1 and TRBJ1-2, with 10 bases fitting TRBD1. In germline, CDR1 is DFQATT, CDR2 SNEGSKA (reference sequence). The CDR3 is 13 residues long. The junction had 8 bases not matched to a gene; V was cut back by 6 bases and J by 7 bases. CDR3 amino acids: CSATRDRGFGYTF. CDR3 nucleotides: TGCAGTGCGACACGGGACAGGGGATTTGGCTACACCTTC.

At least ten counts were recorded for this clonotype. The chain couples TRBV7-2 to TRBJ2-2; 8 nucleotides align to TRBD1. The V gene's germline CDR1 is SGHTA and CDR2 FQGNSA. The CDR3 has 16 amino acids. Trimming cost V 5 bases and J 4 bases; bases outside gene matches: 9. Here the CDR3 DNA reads TGTGCCAGCAGCGGACAGGGTAGGGTCTCCACCGGGGAGCTGTTTTTT. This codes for CASSGQGRVSTGELFF.

CDR3 region: CASSSPAGVGETQYF. In nucleotides, the CDR3 is TGTGCCAGCAGTAGTCCCGCAGGGGTTGGGGAGACCCAGTACTTC. This chain connects TRBV5-5 to TRBJ2-5; possible D gene TRBD1, 6 bases. V was shortened by 5 bases and J by 5 bases, with 19 bases between the two germline ends. Germline V gives CDR1 SGHKS, CDR2 YYEKEE (reference sequence). The CDR3 runs to 15 residues. Combining the CDR3 with reference TRBV5-5 and TRBJ2-5 gives the whole variable domain DAGVTQSPTHLIKTRGQQVTLRCSPISGHKSVSWYQQVLGQGPQFIFQYYEKEERGRGNFPDRFSARQFPNYSSELNVNALLLGDSALYLCASSSPAGVGETQYFGPGTRLLVL.